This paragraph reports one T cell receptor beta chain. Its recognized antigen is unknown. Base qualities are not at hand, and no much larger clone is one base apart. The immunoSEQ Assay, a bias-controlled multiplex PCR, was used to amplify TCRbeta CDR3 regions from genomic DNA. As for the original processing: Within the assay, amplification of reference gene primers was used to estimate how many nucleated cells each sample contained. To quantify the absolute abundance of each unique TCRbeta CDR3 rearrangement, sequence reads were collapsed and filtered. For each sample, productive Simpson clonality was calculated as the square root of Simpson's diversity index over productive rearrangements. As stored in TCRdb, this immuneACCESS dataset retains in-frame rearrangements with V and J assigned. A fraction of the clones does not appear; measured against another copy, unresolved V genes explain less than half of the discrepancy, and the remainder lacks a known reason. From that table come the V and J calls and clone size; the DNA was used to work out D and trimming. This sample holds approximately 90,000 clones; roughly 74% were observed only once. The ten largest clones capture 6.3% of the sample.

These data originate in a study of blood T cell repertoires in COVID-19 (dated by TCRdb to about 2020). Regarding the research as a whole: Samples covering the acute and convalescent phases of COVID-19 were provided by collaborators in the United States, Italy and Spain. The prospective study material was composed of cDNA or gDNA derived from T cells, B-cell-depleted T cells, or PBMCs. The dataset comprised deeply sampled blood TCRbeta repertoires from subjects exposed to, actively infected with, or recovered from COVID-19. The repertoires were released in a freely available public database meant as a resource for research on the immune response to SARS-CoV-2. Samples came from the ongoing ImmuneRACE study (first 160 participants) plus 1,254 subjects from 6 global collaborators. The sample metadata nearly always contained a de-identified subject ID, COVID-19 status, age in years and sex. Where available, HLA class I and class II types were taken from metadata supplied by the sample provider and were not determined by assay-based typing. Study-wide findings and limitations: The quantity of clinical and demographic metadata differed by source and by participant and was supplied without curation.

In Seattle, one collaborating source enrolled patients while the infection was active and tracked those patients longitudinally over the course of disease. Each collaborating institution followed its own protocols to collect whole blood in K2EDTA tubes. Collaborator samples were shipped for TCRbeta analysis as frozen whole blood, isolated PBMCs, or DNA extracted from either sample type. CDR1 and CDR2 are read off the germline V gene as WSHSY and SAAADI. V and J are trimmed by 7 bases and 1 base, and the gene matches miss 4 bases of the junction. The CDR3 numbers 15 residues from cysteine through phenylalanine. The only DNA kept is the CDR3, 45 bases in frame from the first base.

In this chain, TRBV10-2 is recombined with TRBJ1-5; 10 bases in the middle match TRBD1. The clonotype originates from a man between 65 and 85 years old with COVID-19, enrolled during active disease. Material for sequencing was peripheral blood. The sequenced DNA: TGCGCCAGCAAGCCGGGACAGGGGAGCAATCAGCCCCAGCATTTT. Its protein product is CASKPGQGSNQPQHF.